The rows below give T cell receptor beta chains drawn from one sample of a study of OX40 agonist ivuxolimab in advanced cancers. The method was immunoSEQ multiplex PCR; TCRdb's version includes in-frame clones alone and lacks a portion of them. The data show around 94,000 clones, 70% to 85% seen once. The sequencing used CD4+ or CD8+ T cells sorted from blood, collected in a trial of the OX40 agonist ivuxolimab. These receptors all come from an adult with an advanced solid tumor such as melanoma, head and neck, liver or kidney cancer. Each CDR3 is given with its conserved first and last residue. A D gene is named only where the DNA matches it firmly. The size of a clone is reported for some rows only, either as once, few or many, or as a class for expanded clones.

J gene,D gene,clone size,V gene,CDR3 protein,CDR3 DNA
TRBJ1-6,-,-,TRBV10-3,CAISESRPGTRNSPLHF,TGTGCCATCAGTGAGTCTAGACCCGGGACAAGGAATTCACCCCTCCACTTT
TRBJ2-6,TRBD1,once,TRBV5-4,CASSLKGAGANVLTF,TGTGCCAGCAGCTTGAAGGGGGCCGGGGCCAACGTCCTGACTTTC
TRBJ1-5,-,few,TRBV2,CASNPGMGRGNQPQHF,TGTGCCAGCAACCCAGGGATGGGCCGGGGCAATCAGCCCCAGCATTTT
TRBJ2-6,TRBD1,-,TRBV29-1,CSVEQWERQGAPGANVLTF,TGCAGCGTTGAACAATGGGAAAGACAGGGGGCCCCTGGGGCCAACGTCCTGACTTTC
TRBJ1-5,-,few,TRBV28,CASSSPRREMHQPQHF,TGTGCCAGCAGTTCCCCGCGGCGGGAGATGCATCAGCCCCAGCATTTT
TRBJ1-2,TRBD1,-,TRBV9,CASSEGDSELDYGYTF,TGTGCCAGCAGCGAGGGGGACAGCGAACTTGACTATGGCTACACCTTC
TRBJ2-7,TRBD1,-,TRBV30,CAWRLRTGSYEQYF,TGTGCCTGGAGATTGAGGACAGGCTCCTACGAGCAGTACTTC
TRBJ1-6,-,-,TRBV7-2,CASSSVPISPLHF,TGTGCCAGCAGCTCCGTCCCGATTTCACCCCTCCACTTT
TRBJ2-3,-,-,TRBV19,CASSIDGKGDGETQYF,TGTGCCAGTAGTATAGATGGGAAGGGGGATGGGGAGACGCAGTATTTT
TRBJ2-7,-,-,TRBV7-2,CASSLVANGYEQYF,TGTGCCAGCAGCTTAGTTGCTAACGGCTACGAGCAGTACTTC
TRBJ1-4,TRBD1,-,TRBV7-9,CASSPEGQRGEKLFF,TGTGCCAGCAGCCCGGAGGGACAGAGGGGCGAAAAACTGTTTTTT
TRBJ2-2,-,-,TRBV9,CASSHRVQGMVGELFF,TGTGCCAGCAGCCATCGGGTTCAGGGGATGGTCGGGGAGCTGTTTTTT
TRBJ2-5,-,-,TRBV19,CASSIDQETQYF,TGTGCCAGTAGTATAGATCAGGAGACCCAGTACTTC
TRBJ2-7,-,-,TRBV2,CAGSVGDPYEQYF,TGTGCCGGCAGCGTGGGGGACCCCTACGAGCAGTACTTC
TRBJ2-1,-,-,TRBV19,CASSISNNEQFF,TGTGCCAGTAGTATTTCTAACAATGAGCAGTTCTTC
TRBJ2-4,-,once,TRBV5-1,CASSLLSTGHIQYF,TGCGCCAGCAGCTTATTATCCACAGGGCACATTCAGTACTTC
TRBJ2-3,-,once,TRBV19,CASRKLLGTSTDTQYF,TGTGCCAGTAGAAAATTACTCGGGACGAGCACAGATACGCAGTATTTT
TRBJ1-2,-,-,TRBV11-2,CASSLPGALKGYTF,TGTGCCAGCAGCTTGCCGGGGGCGTTAAAGGGCTACACCTTC
TRBJ2-7,-,-,TRBV10-2,CASGAGFYEQYF,TGCGCCAGCGGGGCAGGGTTCTACGAGCAGTACTTC
TRBJ2-2,TRBD2,-,TRBV11-3,CASSAASGTGELFF,TGTGCCAGCAGCGCAGCTAGCGGGACCGGGGAGCTGTTTTTT
TRBJ2-7,-,-,TRBV7-2,CASSLSTGEQYF,TGTGCCAGCAGCTTAAGCACGGGCGAGCAGTACTTC
TRBJ2-1,TRBD2,-,TRBV7-3,CASSLMGLAGEGAYNEQFF,TGTGCCAGCAGCTTAATGGGACTAGCGGGAGAGGGGGCCTACAATGAGCAGTTCTTC
TRBJ2-4,-,few,TRBV21-1,CAPEGGDIQYF,TGCGCTCCGGAGGGGGGTGACATTCAGTACTTC
TRBJ2-3,-,-,TRBV28,CASSSRGSTDTQYF,TGTGCCAGCAGTAGCAGGGGAAGCACAGATACGCAGTATTTT
TRBJ2-1,-,once,TRBV4-3,CASSQDPDPQYEQFF,TGCGCCAGCAGCCAAGACCCAGACCCCCAGTATGAGCAGTTCTTC